Below are 18 T cell receptor beta chains sequenced from a single sample in a study of blood T cells in healthy people across ages. A sample-barcoded 5' primer and a J-beta primer mix were used in a second PCR of about 7 to 12 cycles. TCRdb ran MiXCR on the 5' RACE reads and lists one entry per CDR3 protein. Here the sample spans about 1,400,000 distinct CDR3 sequences, 40% to 50% being singletons. The sample consisted of blood. These receptors originate from a woman aged 18-29 years in good health.

The rearrangement joins TRBV9 to TRBJ2-4; a weak D match, TRBD2 (6 bases). The assigned J gene may be wrong: the sequence end matches TRBJ2-7 better. Germline lookup yields CDR1 SGDLS and CDR2 YYNGEE. This CDR3 region has 14 residues. The CDR3: CASSVGMRGGEQYF. As DNA, the CDR3 is TGTGCCAGCAGCGTAGGGATGCGGGGCGGCGAGCAGTACTTC.

This clonotype was seen ten or more times. The rearrangement links TRBV7-2 to TRBJ2-1, with D unclear. The V end was cut by 5 bases, the J end by 4 bases, with 9 bases between. The CDR3 loop spans 13 amino acids. Germline loops: CDR1 SGHTA, CDR2 FQGNSA. The CDR3 protein is CASSRTEYNEQFF. The CDR3 DNA sequence: TGTGCCAGCAGCCGGACCGAATACAATGAGCAGTTCTTC.

V gene TRBV5-1 combines with J gene TRBJ2-5; D is uncertain. The CDR3 extends over 15 amino acids. V was shortened by 4 bases and J by 11 bases, with 24 bases between the two germline ends. The V gene's germline CDR1 is SGHRS and CDR2 YFSETQ. The CDR3 DNA reads TGCGCCAGCAGCCCACCGGGTCCAATTAACAATGAGCAGTACTTC. Protein product: CASSPPGPINNEQYF.

V is TRBV10-2 and J is TRBJ2-7; no clear D gene. Deletions cut 11 bases from V and 5 bases from J, with 7 bases between. The CDR3 runs 9 residues. Per the germline V gene, CDR1 is WSHSY and CDR2 is SAAADI. This chain's CDR3 is CACGDEQYF. As DNA, the CDR3 is TGCGCCTGTGGTGACGAGCAGTACTTC.

The V gene is TRBV7-2, the J gene TRBJ2-7, with a possible D match to TRBD2 (7 bases). CDR1 is SGHTA and CDR2 is FQGNSA in the germline V gene. V was shortened by 0 bases and J by 6 bases, with 15 bases between the two germline ends. The CDR3 sequence is 15 residues long. The CDR3 nucleotides are TGTGCCAGCAGCTTAGCGTGGGGGGGGCGCCCCGAGCAGTACTTC. Its translation: CASSLAWGGRPEQYF.

In this sample, this clonotype turned up a few times. The CDR3 nucleotides read TGTGCCAGCAGCTTAGAACATTGGGCCTCGAACACCGGGGAGCTGTTTTTT. Translated: CASSLEHWASNTGELFF. The chain recombines TRBV7-8 with TRBJ2-2; D unresolved. The ends were cut back, 1 base at V and 0 bases at J, with 12 bases in the middle. Germline values: CDR1 SGHVS, CDR2 FQNEAQ. The CDR3 is 17 residues long.

The chain has TRBV6-5 and TRBJ1-2; TRBD1 matches at 8 bases. The germline V gene encodes CDR1 MNHEY and CDR2 SVGAGI. V lost 4 bases, J lost 4 bases, and 14 bases stayed unmatched. This CDR3 is 17 amino acids long. For the CDR3, the DNA is TGTGCCAGCAGTTCCTCAGATCGTCCGGGACAGGTCTATGGCTACACCTTC. Translated, it gives CASSSSDRPGQVYGYTF.

The chain recombines TRBV12-3 or TRBV12-4 with TRBJ1-2, with no clear D. The CDR3 consists of 12 residues. V lost 6 bases and J 8 bases, leaving 13 bases between the germline ends. CDR3 DNA sequence: TGTGCCAGCAGCTTACATGGAGGCGGCTACACCTTC. Its protein product is CASSLHGGGYTF.

The V gene is TRBV5-1, the J gene TRBJ2-3; tentative D call: TRBD1 (5 bases). This CDR3 contains 15 residues. Trimming removed 3 bases at V and 6 bases at J, with 17 bases between. The V gene's germline CDR1 is SGHRS and CDR2 YFSETQ. CDR3 amino acids: CASSSSGLRMDTQYF. CDR3 sequence (DNA): TGCGCCAGCAGCTCGTCAGGGCTGAGGATGGATACGCAGTATTTT. The full variable domain, in which reference TRBV5-1 and TRBJ2-3 provide the parts outside the CDR3, is KAGVTQTPRYLIKTRGQQVTLSCSPISGHRSVSWYQQTPGQGLQFLFEYFSETQRNKGNFPGRFSGRQFSNSRSEMNVSTLELGDSALYLCASSSSGLRMDTQYFGPGTRLTVL.

Turning to this clonotype: One end of the junction is discordant with germline, which a read error may explain. The genes are TRBV9 and TRBJ2-5, with 7 bases fitting TRBD2. In germline, CDR1 is SGDLS, CDR2 YYNGEE. The CDR3 is 16 amino acids. CDR3 DNA sequence: TGTGCCATCAGCGTAGAGAGCGGGGCTGGATGGGAGACCCAGTACTTC. Amino acid sequence: CAISVESGAGWETQYF.

About this clonotype itself: Germline is not matched at one junction end, which may reflect a read error. The chain joins TRBV12-3 or TRBV12-4 to TRBJ2-1; no clear D gene. The CDR3 is 14 residues long. CDR3 amino acids: CASSFEQSYNEQSF. CDR3 nucleotide sequence: TGTGCCAGCAGTTTCGAACAGTCCTACAATGAGCAGTCCTTC.

The chain has TRBV12-3 or TRBV12-4 and TRBJ1-4; 10 nucleotides agree with TRBD1. The junction had 8 bases not matched to a gene; V was cut back by 3 bases and J by 16 bases. There are 13 residues in the CDR3. The CDR3 coding sequence is TGTGCCAGCAGTTTGAACAGGAGGACAGGGGGGTTTTTT. Translation: CASSLNRRTGGFF.

V and J are TRBV7-9 and TRBJ1-6; maybe TRBD1 (5 bases). From germline, CDR1 is SEHNR and CDR2 FQNEAQ (reference sequence). This CDR3 is built from 12 residues. V lost 6 bases, J lost 10 bases, and 10 bases lay in between. The CDR3 DNA is TGTGCCAGCAGGGAGGGGCGATCACCCCTCCACTTT. Protein: CASREGRSPLHF.

The chain links TRBV28 to TRBJ1-5; D is perhaps TRBD1 (5 bases). Germline V gives CDR1 MDHEN, CDR2 SYDVKM. The CDR3 extends over 13 amino acids. V was shortened by 6 bases and J by 0 bases, with 6 bases between the two germline ends. The CDR3 bases are TGTGCCAGCAGGGACAATAGCAATCAGCCCCAGCATTTT. This sequence encodes CASRDNSNQPQHF.

This rearrangement joins TRBV20-1 to TRBJ2-1; 8 bases match TRBD2. Germline values: CDR1 DFQATT, CDR2 SNEGSKA (reference sequence). V was clipped by 1 base and J by 8 bases; unmatched bases: 7. The CDR3 runs to 14 residues. In DNA, the CDR3 is TGCAGTGCTAGAGGCGCGGGAGGAAGTTATGAGCAGTTCTTC. Its protein product is CSARGAGGSYEQFF.

V usage is TRBV11-2 and J usage is TRBJ2-4; either TRBD1 or TRBD2 may fit D (5 bases each). This CDR3 is 19 amino acids long. From germline, CDR1 is SGHAT and CDR2 FQNNGV. V was shortened by 5 bases and J by 2 bases, with 25 bases between the two germline ends. CDR3 DNA sequence: TGTGCCAGCAGCGCGACAGAATTGGAGGATTTGGGTACCAAAAACATTCAGTACTTC. As protein: CASSATELEDLGTKNIQYF.

This sequence joins TRBV27 and TRBJ1-2; no reliable D call. The germline V and J ends were trimmed by 5 bases and 0 bases, with 13 bases remaining between them. Germline V gives CDR1 MNHEY, CDR2 SMNVEV (reference sequence). This CDR3 comprises 15 residues. The CDR3: CASSPIREANYGYTF. CDR3 bases: TGTGCCAGCAGTCCGATAAGGGAGGCTAACTATGGCTACACCTTC.

The V call is TRBV20-1, the J call TRBJ2-1; TRBD1 matches 9 bases. The germline V gene has CDR1 DFQATT and CDR2 SNEGSKA (reference sequence). The ends lost 0 bases at V and 7 bases at J; junction bases unmatched: 4. CDR3 length: 14 amino acids. The CDR3 loop is CSAREDRGRNEQFF. Written as DNA, the CDR3 is TGCAGTGCTAGAGAGGACAGGGGTAGGAATGAGCAGTTCTTC.